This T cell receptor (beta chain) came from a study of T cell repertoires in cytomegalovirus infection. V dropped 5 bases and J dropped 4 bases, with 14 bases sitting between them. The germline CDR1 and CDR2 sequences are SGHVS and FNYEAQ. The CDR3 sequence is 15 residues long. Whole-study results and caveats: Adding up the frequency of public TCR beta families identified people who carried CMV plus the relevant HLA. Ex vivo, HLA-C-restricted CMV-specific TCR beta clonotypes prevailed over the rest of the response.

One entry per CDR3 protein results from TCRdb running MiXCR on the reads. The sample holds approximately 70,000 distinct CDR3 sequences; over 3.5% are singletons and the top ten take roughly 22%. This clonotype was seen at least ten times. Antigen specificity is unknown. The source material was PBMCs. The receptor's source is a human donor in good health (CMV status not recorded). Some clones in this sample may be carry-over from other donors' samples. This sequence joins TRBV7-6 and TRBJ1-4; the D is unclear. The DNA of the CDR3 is TGTGCCAGCAGCCATGGAAGAGCGATTAATGAAAAACTGTTTTTT. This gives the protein CASSHGRAINEKLFF.